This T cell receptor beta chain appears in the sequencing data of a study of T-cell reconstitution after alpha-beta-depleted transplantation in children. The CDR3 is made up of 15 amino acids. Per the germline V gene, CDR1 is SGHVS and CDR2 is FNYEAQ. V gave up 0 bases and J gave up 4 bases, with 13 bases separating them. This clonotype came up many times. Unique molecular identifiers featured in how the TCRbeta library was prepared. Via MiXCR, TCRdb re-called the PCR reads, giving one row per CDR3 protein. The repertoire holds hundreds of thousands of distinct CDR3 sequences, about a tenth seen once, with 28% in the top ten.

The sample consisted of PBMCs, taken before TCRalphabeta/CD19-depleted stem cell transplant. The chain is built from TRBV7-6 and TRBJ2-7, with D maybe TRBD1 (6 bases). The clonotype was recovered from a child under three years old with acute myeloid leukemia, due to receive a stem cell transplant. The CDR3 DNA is TGTGCCAGCAGCTTAGCCGGAGACAGGAGGTACGAGCAGTACTTC. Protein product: CASSLAGDRRYEQYF.